This T cell receptor beta chain was found in a study of regulatory T cells in long-lasting Graves disease. With respect to this clonotype: Its antigen remains unknown.

Time point meaning: newly diagnosed GD, antithyroid drugs for less than 3 months. RNA from PBMCs was the source of the TCR library. From an endocrinology department in Xi'an, China, came the patients. With iRepertoire HTBI primers and Arm-PCR of CDR3 regions, TCR beta libraries were built. TCRdb recomputed calls from the multiplex PCR reads with MiXCR, one row per CDR3 protein. This sample has about 530,000 distinct CDR3 sequences, with roughly 15% found just once. Study-wide findings and caveats: The number of shared public clonotypes was higher in persistent patients (approximately 3,000) than new patients (more than 850).

Germline-derived CDR1 and CDR2 are LNHDA and SQIVND (reference sequence). The CDR3 runs 20 residues. The ends lost 5 bases at V and 2 bases at J; junction bases unmatched: 17. This sample was shared with a second study, whose subject was T cells in Graves' hyperthyroidism and ophthalmopathy. From that report: Initially, a first-round RT-PCR of the TCR CDR3 employed the HTBI primer set.

This chain uses TRBV19 with TRBJ2-2; 10 bases align to TRBD2. The receptor was derived from a woman aged 35 to 60 with Graves disease. The sample in question was peripheral blood mononuclear cells (PBMCs), obtained at new diagnosis, from a patient treated with antithyroid drugs. The CDR3 spells CASSALRTSGTIGNTGELFF. The CDR3 DNA sequence: TGTGCCAGTAGTGCCCTTAGGACTAGCGGCACTATAGGTAACACCGGGGAGCTGTTTTTT.